This T cell receptor beta chain was sequenced during a study of shared clonotypes between healthy human individuals (dated by TCRdb to about 2020). In the study overall: The cohort included three men and a couple of women between 18 and 49 years of age. Per donor, three plates each were used for CD4 naive and CD4 memory, two for CD8 naive, and one for CD8 memory. To estimate repertoire size and how much clonotype sharing occurs between individuals, the study deeply sequenced the blood TCR repertoires of about five healthy adults. Different laboratories and diverse techniques were used to prepare libraries and sequence TCR repertoires, to increase sequencing depth and limit assay-specific biases. Per donor, leukapheresis produced somewhere between about 0.94 and 9.5 billion PBMCs. The research as a whole found: Pairwise subsampling indicated that sequencing depth was expected to affect the degree of clonotype sharing among donors. Across four donors, approximately 5% of naive CD4, roughly 3.3% of naive CD8, 2.3% of memory CD4, and under 0.45% of memory CD8 clonotypes were shared. Only blood was sampled, and tissue TCR repertoires likely differ from those in blood. The small number of donors limited the genetic and exposure-history diversity represented. Higher generation probabilities were observed for clonotypes shared by all four sorted-subset donors than for non-shared clonotypes. Even with the large sequencing depth, rarefaction of the sorted-subset datasets indicated that sequencing was incomplete. Naive subsets generally had larger estimated clonotype richness than memory subsets did.

To note about this clone: The antigen it binds to is not known. Within one base of it there is no much larger clone, and no base qualities were kept.

TCR CDR3 regions were amplified from genomic DNA by multiplex PCR using the deep immunoSEQ assay. Extracted genomic DNA from each cell subset was spread evenly across all wells of several immunoSEQ 96-well plates, with each plate serving as a replicate. For sorted subsets, around 200 ng genomic DNA, equal to about 30,000 T cell genomes, was loaded into each replicate PCR. Purified libraries were quantified with a Qubit 3.0 fluorometer, sized on a Bioanalyzer 2100, and re-quantified with the KAPA Library Quantification kit. A separate single-read 150-cycle Illumina NextSeq 550 flow cell was used to sequence each immunoSEQ 96-well plate. On the authors' methods: Because only junctional sequences without quality scores were contained in the immunoSEQ output, filtering matching that applied to full-length reads could not be performed. Sequences were annotated with PyIR, a Python wrapper for IgBLAST v1.9, using IMGT germline references to assign V/J genes and CDR3. Reads were removed for weak V/J assignments (E-value above 1e-6), missing CDR3, stop codons, out-of-frame junctions, or ambiguous translated residues. V3J clonotypes were defined as sequences sharing an identical inferred V gene, J gene, and CDR3 amino acid sequence. To compute the percentage overlap between repertoires, the number of shared unique clonotypes was divided by the size of the smaller repertoire. Richness of each repertoire was evaluated using RTK rarefaction, the Chao1 estimator, and Recon v2.1 estimates of unobserved clonotypes. OLGA was used to compute generation probabilities for all TCRbeta clonotypes that the gDNA method yielded from a handful of donors. TCRdb took this table from immuneACCESS and kept in-frame rearrangements with V and J called. Such tables lack part of the clones; where checked against another copy, unresolved V genes explain under half of the gap, and the rest is unexplained. V, J and clone size derive from that table, while D and trimming were established from the DNA sequence. In this sample the table shows 1,100,000 or so clones, approximately 80% of which occur a single time. Under 0.65% of the sample lies in the top ten.

Healthy HIV-negative adults with no recently reported acute infections or vaccinations were included as donors. Every donor was a Caucasian adult residing in Nashville, Tennessee, USA. CD4+ T cells were enriched by magnetic negative selection, after which naive cells were positively selected on CD45RA and the negative fraction was taken as the memory subset. Blood was obtained by leukapheresis, after which PBMCs were separated by Ficoll-Histopaque density gradient centrifugation and cryopreserved in liquid nitrogen vapor phase. Analytical flow cytometry was used to check the purity and quantity of each magnetically sorted T cell population. Genomic DNA was isolated from every sorted fraction and measured by UV absorbance on a Nanodrop 2000c. The CDR3 holds 15 amino acids from the cysteine to the phenylalanine. The CDR3 DNA has 45 bases and is translated from base 1. V and J are truncated by 1 base and 4 bases respectively, leaving an intervening sequence of 15 bases. From the germline V gene (reference sequence), CDR1 is GTSNPN and CDR2 is SVGIG.

The source of this sequence is a man aged 18 to 29 in good health. Some clones in this sample may be carry-over from other donors' samples. Sequencing was done on a sample of memory CD4+ T cells from PBMCs. Taken with the paper, the label for cell subset or site translates to: CD45RA-negative fraction. The chain joins TRBV30 to TRBJ2-3, with the D gene not clear enough to name. The sequence in DNA is TGTGCCTGGAGTGCGTGGATCCGAAGGCCAGATACGCAGTATTTT. This yields the protein CAWSAWIRRPDTQYF.